This T cell receptor (beta chain) came from a study of blood T cell repertoires in COVID-19. Whole-study context: Italy, Spain and the United States were the sources of the convalescent and acute COVID-19 samples.

CDR1 MGHRA and CDR2 YSYEKL come from the germline V gene. CDR3 size: 16 residues. With 4 bases clipped from V and 9 bases from J, the junction kept 13 bases outside the gene matches. The assay was immunoSEQ multiplex PCR, and TCRdb's table has in-frame clones only and misses some. The sample holds roughly 100,000 clones; around 80% are singletons and the top ten take just over 15%. Sequencing was performed on peripheral blood. V usage is TRBV4-1 and J usage is TRBJ2-1, with 9 bases that match TRBD2. This TCR came from a woman older than 75 with acute or convalescent COVID-19. The CDR3 here is CASSPFFGGRALEQFF. The CDR3 nucleotides read TGCGCCAGCAGCCCTTTCTTTGGCGGGAGGGCCCTTGAGCAGTTCTTC.